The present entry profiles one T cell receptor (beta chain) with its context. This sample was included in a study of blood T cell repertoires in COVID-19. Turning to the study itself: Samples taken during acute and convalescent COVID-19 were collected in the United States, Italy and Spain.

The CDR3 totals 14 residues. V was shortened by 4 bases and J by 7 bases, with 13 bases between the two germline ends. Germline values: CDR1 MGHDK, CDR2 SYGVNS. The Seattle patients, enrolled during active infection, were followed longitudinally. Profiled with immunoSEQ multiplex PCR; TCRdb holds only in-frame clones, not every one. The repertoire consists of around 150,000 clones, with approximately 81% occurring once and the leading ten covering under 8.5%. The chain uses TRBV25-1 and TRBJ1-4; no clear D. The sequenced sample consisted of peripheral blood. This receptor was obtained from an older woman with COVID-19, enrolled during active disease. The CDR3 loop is CASSGTGGGEKLFF. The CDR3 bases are TGTGCCAGCAGTGGTACCGGCGGTGGTGAAAAACTGTTTTTT.